The present entry profiles one TCR beta chain with its context. The antigen it recognizes is unknown. One base away there is no much larger clone; base qualities are not given. Library preparation was by the immunoSEQ multiplex PCR assay. RNA was extracted from all samples and reverse transcribed into cDNA, which served as template for TCR sequencing. First-strand cDNA was synthesized using SuperScript III with a 2:1 mix of oligo-dT and random hexamers. A synthetic immune receptor repertoire was used to assess amplification bias, and residual bias was removed computationally. Processing in the source paper ran as follows. Raw reads were preprocessed to remove errors, and CDR3 was defined according to IMGT conventions as the region from the conserved cysteine to phenylalanine. Clonality was computed by normalizing Shannon entropy by log2 of the number of productive unique TCRs and subtracting the result from 1. Whether each scalp clone was CD4 or CD8 was inferred by checking scalp TCRbeta sequences against the CD4 and CD8 repertoires from sorted blood. The source is immuneACCESS, and TCRdb retained only in-frame sequences with V and J called. Part of the clones is not carried over; for the studies checked, unresolved V genes explain less than half of this, and the remainder is unexplained. That table gives V, J and clone size, and the DNA gave D and trimming. In all, the sample holds some 160,000 clones, and roughly 65% of those were seen once. 0.7% to 1% of the sample comes from the top ten.

The source of the sample is a study of CD8+ T cells in alopecia areata (dated by TCRdb to about 2018). As for the study more broadly: Treated patients were enrolled in an open-label pilot trial of oral tofacitinib, 5 to 10 mg twice daily, for moderate-to-severe alopecia areata. Patients stayed on tofacitinib for 6 to 18 months and then had 6 months of follow-up off drug so that delayed response and recurrence could be assessed. For the treated patients, the SALT score, which quantifies what percentage of scalp surface area is affected, served as the measure of disease severity. High-throughput TCRbeta sequencing was used to examine T cell clonal expansion in alopecia areata in both the C3H/HeJ mouse model and human patients. Human TCRbeta sequencing covered scalp tissue and sorted CD4+ and CD8+ peripheral blood T cells from patchy and totalis/universalis alopecia areata patients and healthy controls. Biopsies were taken from tofacitinib-treated patients at baseline and again at 4 and 24 weeks into treatment, and several of those patients also had a later scalp biopsy. Scalp clonality was compared among normal scalp (n=4), patchy alopecia areata scalp (n=8), and alopecia totalis/universalis scalp (n=8). RNA was extracted with the PAXgene miRNA kit for fixed scalp, the miRNeasy kit for PBMCs, and the RNeasy kit for mouse skin. TCRbeta CDR3 regions were amplified by immunoSEQ multiplex PCR using 35 Vbeta forward and 13 Jbeta reverse primers. Broad study findings and their caveats: The treated cohort was small, with a single nonresponder, so links between baseline CD8+ expansion and response need larger studies. Scalp TCR repertoire analysis is complicated because resident alphabeta T cells in normal human skin are also sequenced, whereas mouse skin is dominated by gammadelta T cells. Higher clonality and more expanded CD8+ clones were observed in lesional scalp than in normal scalp, particularly in alopecia totalis/universalis, a finding suggestive of antigenic drive. TCR sequences shared between patients were less clear than in mice, possibly partly because of HLA diversity in the patient population. Many expanded lesional clones persisted in scalp and blood during tofacitinib treatment, which may partly explain relapse after stopping treatment. With tofacitinib, both scalp clonality and the number of expanded CD8+ clones among the top 100 scalp clones went down significantly.

The CDR3 starts with the cysteine, ends with the phenylalanine, and has 13 residues. Only the CDR3 region is kept as DNA, spanning 39 bases read in frame from base 1. In the germline V gene (reference sequence), CDR1 corresponds to GTSNPN and CDR2 to SVGIG. V drops 4 bases and J drops 0 bases, leaving 9 bases in between. This specimen's time point label, per the study, means: around 29 days on oral tofacitinib. Sample treatment or condition, as interpreted from the label and publication: oral pan-JAK inhibitor, 5-10 mg twice daily. From alopecia areata patients, peripheral blood was collected along with lesional scalp punch biopsies. PBMCs were separated by density centrifugation and stained for CD3, CD4 and CD8, after which CD4+ and CD8+ T cells were sorted on a FACSAria.

The sequence was collected from a human donor with alopecia areata. Recombination linked TRBV30 to TRBJ1-1; perhaps TRBD1 is the D gene, with 5 bases matching. The sequencing here drew on CD4+ T cells sorted from blood, taken at week 4, from a patient treated with tofacitinib. The bases read TGTGCCTGGACAGGGAGGATGAACACTGAAGCTTTCTTT. Its protein reads: CAWTGRMNTEAFF.